This T cell receptor (beta chain) was sequenced for a study of T-cell reconstitution after alpha-beta-depleted transplantation in children. Whole-study results and caveats: About two months after transplant, alpha-beta T cells reportedly came from several hundred expanded graft clones. One year post-transplant, T-cell counts and diversity were largely derived from T cells produced anew.

This CDR3 spans 18 amino acids. J lost 0 bases, V lost 5 bases, and 13 bases had no gene match. The germline V gene encodes CDR1 SGHVS and CDR2 FQNEAQ. As it was prepared, the TCRbeta library received unique molecular identifiers. In TCRdb, the PCR reads were re-called with MiXCR into one record per CDR3 protein. The sample lists about 300,000 distinct CDR3 sequences; around 7.1% were seen once. To note about this clonotype: The antigen remains undetermined.

This receptor was identified in a female patient aged 2 to 10 who had a stem cell transplant for Fanconi anemia, so the T cells may come from the graft donor. The rearrangement uses TRBV7-8 and TRBJ1-5; TRBD1 matches at 7 bases. The input for sequencing was peripheral blood, taken 360 days after TCRalphabeta/CD19-depleted stem cell transplant. CDR3 protein: CASSPLGTALYSNQPQHF. The DNA of the CDR3 is TGTGCCAGCAGCCCCCTCGGGACAGCGTTATATAGCAATCAGCCCCAGCATTTT.